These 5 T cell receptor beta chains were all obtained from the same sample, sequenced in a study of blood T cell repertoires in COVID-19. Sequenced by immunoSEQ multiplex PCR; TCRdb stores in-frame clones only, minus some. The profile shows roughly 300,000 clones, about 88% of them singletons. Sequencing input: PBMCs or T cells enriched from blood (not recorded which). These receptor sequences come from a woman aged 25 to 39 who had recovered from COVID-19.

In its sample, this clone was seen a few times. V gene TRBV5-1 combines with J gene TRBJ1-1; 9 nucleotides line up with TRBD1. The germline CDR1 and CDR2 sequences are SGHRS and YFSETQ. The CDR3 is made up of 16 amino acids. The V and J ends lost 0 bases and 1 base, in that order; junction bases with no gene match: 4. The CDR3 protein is CASSLVGQGGNTEAFF. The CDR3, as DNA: TGCGCCAGCAGCTTGGTGGGACAGGGTGGGAACACTGAAGCTTTCTTT.

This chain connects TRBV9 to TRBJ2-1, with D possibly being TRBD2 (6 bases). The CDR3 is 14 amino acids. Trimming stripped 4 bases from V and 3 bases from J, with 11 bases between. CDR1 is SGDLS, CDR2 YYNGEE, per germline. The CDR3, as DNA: TGTGCCAGCAGCCTGCGGGAAAACTACAATGAGCAGTTCTTC. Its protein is CASSLRENYNEQFF.

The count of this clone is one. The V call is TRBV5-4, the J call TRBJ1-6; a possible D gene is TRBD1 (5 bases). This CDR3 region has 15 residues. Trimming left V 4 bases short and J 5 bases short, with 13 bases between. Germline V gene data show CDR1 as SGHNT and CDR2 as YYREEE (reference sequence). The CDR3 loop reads CASSPQGGNNSPLHF. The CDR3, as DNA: TGTGCCAGCAGCCCCCAGGGAGGGAATAATTCACCCCTCCACTTT. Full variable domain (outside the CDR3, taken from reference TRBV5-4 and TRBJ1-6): ETGVTQSPTHLIKTRGQQVTLRCSSQSGHNTVSWYQQALGQGPQFIFQYYREEENGRGNFPPRFSGLQFPNYSSELNVNALELDDSALYLCASSPQGGNNSPLHFGNGTRLTVT.

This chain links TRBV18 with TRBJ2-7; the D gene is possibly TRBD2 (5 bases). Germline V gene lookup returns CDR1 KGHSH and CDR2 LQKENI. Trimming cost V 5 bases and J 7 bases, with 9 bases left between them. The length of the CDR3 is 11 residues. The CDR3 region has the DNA TGTGCCAGCTCATTCCGGGATGAGCAGTACTTC. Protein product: CASSFRDEQYF.

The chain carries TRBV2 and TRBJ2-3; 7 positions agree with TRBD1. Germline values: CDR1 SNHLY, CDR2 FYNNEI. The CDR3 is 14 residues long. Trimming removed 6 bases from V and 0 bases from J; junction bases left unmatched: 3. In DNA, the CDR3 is TGTGCCAGCAGACGGGACAGTAGCACAGATACGCAGTATTTT. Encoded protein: CASRRDSSTDTQYF.